The next 21 T cell receptor beta chains were all read from a single sample in a study of CXCR3-negative and CXCR3-positive naive CD8 T cells. Study-wide findings and caveats: Researchers report that CXCR3-positive naive cells carry more hydrophobic TRB CDR3s than CXCR3-negative naive cells.

With UMI labels, 5' RACE was used to prepare the TRB cDNA libraries. With the 5' RACE reads reprocessed, TCRdb shows one record per CDR3 protein and no DNA. Its listing shows over 150,000 distinct CDR3 sequences. These receptors' antigens are unknown. Sequencing was done on a sample of naive CXCR3+ CD8+ T cells from blood. Specified subset: CD45RO-CCR7+CD27+CD95- naive CD8+ T cells expressing CXCR3 (TNR3+). All receptors derive from a human donor in good health. Some clones in this sample may be carry-over from other donors' samples.

The V call is TRBV7-6, the J call TRBJ2-1; TCRdb returns TRBD2, unconfirmable since there is no DNA. The germline V gene has CDR1 SGHVS and CDR2 FNYEAQ. The CDR3 runs to 20 residues. The CDR3 loop reads CASSLVGAGLAGVRSNEQFF.

The rearrangement uses TRBV28 and TRBJ2-3; TCRdb's D call, TRBD1, is unchecked because there is no DNA. The CDR3 consists of 15 residues. The V gene's germline CDR1 is MDHEN and CDR2 SYDVKM. The chain's CDR3 is CASSPNQGNGDTQYF.

The rearrangement uses TRBV7-9 and TRBJ2-3; TCRdb selects TRBD2, and the lack of DNA leaves this call unchecked. The CDR3 contains 18 residues. Germline loops: CDR1 SEHNR, CDR2 FQNEAQ (reference sequence). CDR3 loop: CASSRYIRSASPSDTQYF.

Here the CDR3 reads CASSFREATNTGELFF. This sequence joins TRBV11-3 and TRBJ2-2; TCRdb calls TRBD2, which cannot be checked without DNA. CDR1 SGHNT and CDR2 YENEEA come from the germline V gene. The CDR3 consists of 16 residues.

The rearrangement links TRBV15 to TRBJ1-2. Per the germline V gene, CDR1 is LNHNV and CDR2 is YYDKDF (reference sequence). The length of the CDR3 is 13 residues. The CDR3 sequence: CATSTTRHYGYTF. Based on the CDR3 plus reference TRBV15 and TRBJ1-2, the full variable domain is DAMVIQNPRYQVTQFGKPVTLSCSQTLNHNVMYWYQQKSSQAPKLLFHYYDKDFNNEADTPDNFQSRRPNTSFCFLDIRSPGLGDTAMYLCATSTTRHYGYTFGSGTRLTVV.

The chain recombines TRBV6-4 with TRBJ1-6; TCRdb proposes TRBD1, but this gene call is untestable without DNA. The V gene's germline CDR1 is MRHNA and CDR2 SNTAGT. The CDR3 sequence is 13 residues long. CDR3 protein: CASSDMAGSPLHF.

The V call is TRBV7-3, the J call TRBJ2-5; absent DNA, TCRdb's TRBD2 call cannot be checked. This CDR3 has 14 amino acids. Looked up from germline, CDR1 is SGHTA and CDR2 is FQGTGA. The CDR3 is CASSLNGGQETQYF. Combining the CDR3 with reference TRBV7-3 and TRBJ2-5 gives the whole variable domain GAGVSQTPSNKVTEKGKYVELRCDPISGHTALYWYRQSLGQGPEFLIYFQGTGAADDSGLPNDRFFAVRPEGSVSTLKIQRTERGDSAVYLCASSLNGGQETQYFGPGTRLLVL.

The V call is TRBV6-5, the J call TRBJ2-2; the D gene TCRdb calls, TRBD2, cannot be checked with no DNA. Germline V gene data show CDR1 as MNHEY and CDR2 as SVGAGI. This CDR3 is built from 17 residues. This CDR3 is CASRKTSGDENTGELFF.

This chain uses TRBV6-2 or TRBV6-3 with TRBJ1-2. The CDR3 length is 14 residues. Germline V gene sequence: CDR1 MNHEY, CDR2 SVGEGT. The CDR3 region is CASSSYTEHYGYTF.

This chain uses TRBV29-1 with TRBJ1-2; TCRdb outputs TRBD1, but without DNA this stays unchecked. Germline V gene sequence: CDR1 SQVTM, CDR2 ANQGSEA. This CDR3 is 12 amino acids long. CDR3 sequence: CSGDRGEYGYTF. The full variable domain, its missing parts supplied by reference TRBV29-1 and TRBJ1-2, is SAVISQKPSRDICQRGTSLTIQCQVDSQVTMMFWYRQQPGQSLTLIATANQGSEATYESGFVIDKFPISRPNLTFSTLTVSNMSPEDSSIYLCSGDRGEYGYTFGSGTRLTVV.

This sequence joins TRBV7-8 and TRBJ2-3; without DNA, the TCRdb call of TRBD1 cannot be checked. Germline-derived CDR1 and CDR2 are SGHVS and FQNEAQ. The CDR3 contains 16 residues. CDR3: CASSPPTGGDEDTQYF.

The V call is TRBV3-1, the J call TRBJ2-7. The CDR3 is 14 amino acids. The V gene's germline CDR1 is LGHDT and CDR2 YNNKEL (reference sequence). This chain's CDR3 is CASQMTGSSYEQYF.

V usage is TRBV7-9 and J usage is TRBJ1-6. The CDR3 loop spans 14 amino acids. CDR1 SEHNR and CDR2 FQNEAQ come from the germline V gene (reference sequence). The CDR3 spells CASSLAPVNSPLHF.

The chain has TRBV7-2 and TRBJ2-5; TCRdb's D gene call, TRBD1, goes unchecked for lack of DNA. CDR3 size: 12 residues. Germline V gene data show CDR1 as SGHTA and CDR2 as FQGNSA. The CDR3 region is CASIQGSETQYF.

The V call is TRBV9, the J call TRBJ2-2. The CDR3 consists of 13 residues. Germline lookup yields CDR1 SGDLS and CDR2 YYNGEE. CDR3 in amino acids: CASSSDLTGELFF.

This rearrangement joins TRBV7-6 to TRBJ1-1. Germline CDR1 is SGHVS and CDR2 is FNYEAQ. The CDR3 has 12 residues. CDR3 sequence reads: CASSLVGDGAFF. Filled out from reference TRBV7-6 and TRBJ1-1, the complete variable domain reads GAGVSQSPRYKVTKRGQDVALRCDPISGHVSLYWYRQALGQGPEFLTYFNYEAQQDKSGLPNDRFSAERPEGSISTLTIQRTEQRDSAMYRCASSLVGDGAFFGQGTRLTVV.

V is TRBV29-1 and J is TRBJ2-1; no DNA is available, so the TRBD1 call from TCRdb remains unchecked. This CDR3 contains 13 residues. The V gene's germline CDR1 is SQVTM and CDR2 ANQGSEA. The CDR3 loop reads CSVESGTNNEQFF.

V and J are TRBV20-1 and TRBJ2-3; the TCRdb call, TRBD2, lacks DNA for checking. The V gene's germline CDR1 is DFQATT and CDR2 SNEGSKA (reference sequence). CDR3 length equals 16 residues. The CDR3 reads CSAPDARLAGGDTQYF.

The rearrangement joins TRBV9 to TRBJ2-1. The germline CDR1 and CDR2 sequences are SGDLS and YYNGEE. The CDR3 is made up of 15 amino acids. The chain's CDR3 is CASSASGIFSIEQFF.

This chain links TRBV18 with TRBJ1-1. Germline values: CDR1 KGHSH, CDR2 LQKENI. The CDR3 is 15 amino acids. The CDR3 spells CASSPPSRGAAEAFF.

The chain carries TRBV15 and TRBJ1-2; TCRdb's assignment of TRBD1 cannot be checked, as there is no DNA. This CDR3 spans 16 amino acids. Germline V gene sequence: CDR1 LNHNV, CDR2 YYDKDF (reference sequence). CDR3: CATSRARDRANYGYTF. Complete variable domain (other parts from reference TRBV15 and TRBJ1-2): DAMVIQNPRYQVTQFGKPVTLSCSQTLNHNVMYWYQQKSSQAPKLLFHYYDKDFNNEADTPDNFQSRRPNTSFCFLDIRSPGLGDTAMYLCATSRARDRANYGYTFGSGTRLTVV.